Presented here are 23 T cell receptor beta chains from one specimen sequenced in a study of a mutant IDH1 vaccine in newly diagnosed glioma. This table comes from immunoSEQ multiplex PCR, and its TCRdb copy is limited to in-frame clones, with some not included. The data show tens of thousands of clones, about 83% seen once. Time point indicated: baseline, week 1 (first vaccination visit). Treatment: pre-vaccination baseline after standard-of-care therapy. Sequencing used peripheral blood mononuclear cells (PBMCs), obtained from a glioma patient treated with radiotherapy, temozolomide or both. Receptors were obtained from a young woman with glioma. Some clones in this sample may be carry-over from other donors' samples.

This chain links TRBV14 with TRBJ2-1; 8 bases fit TRBD2. This CDR3 comprises 18 residues. Germline lookup yields CDR1 SGHDN and CDR2 FVKESK. The V and J ends lost 3 bases and 0 bases, in that order; junction bases with no gene match: 10. In nucleotides, the CDR3 is TGTGCCAGCAGCCATCGAAGGTCGAGCGGGAGCTCCTACAATGAGCAGTTCTTC. Translated, it gives CASSHRRSSGSSYNEQFF.

The gene calls are TRBV11-2 and TRBJ1-6; D is undetermined. The V end lost 4 bases, the J end lost 5 bases, and 6 bases lay between the germline ends. The germline V gene encodes CDR1 SGHAT and CDR2 FQNNGV. This CDR3 has 13 residues. The DNA of the CDR3 is TGTGCCAGCAGCTCGCGGGATAATTCACCCCTCCACTTT. This encodes CASSSRDNSPLHF.

The chain carries TRBV2 and TRBJ2-1, with 14 bases fitting TRBD2. The germline gives CDR1 SNHLY, CDR2 FYNNEI. The CDR3 is 18 amino acids. V dropped 3 bases and J dropped 10; count of bases not matched to a gene: 14. DNA of the CDR3: TGTGCCAGCAGTGACCTATTGTTAGGACTAGCGGGAGGTTGGGAGCAGTTCTTC. As protein: CASSDLLLGLAGGWEQFF.

This chain joins TRBV6-5 and TRBJ2-4, with 11 bases matching TRBD1. This CDR3 spans 14 amino acids. Germline assignment: CDR1 MNHEY and CDR2 SVGAGI. V gave up 5 bases and J gave up 9 bases; unmatched junction bases: 6. The CDR3 nucleotides read TGTGCCAGCAGTCGGACAGGGGGCTCGGGCATTCAGTACTTC. It codes for CASSRTGGSGIQYF.

This chain links TRBV29-1 with TRBJ2-3, with D tentatively TRBD2 (6 bases). The V end lost 4 bases, the J end lost 2 bases, and 10 bases lay between the germline ends. Germline V gene lookup returns CDR1 SQVTM and CDR2 ANQGSEA. This CDR3 is 13 amino acids long. The CDR3 sequence is CSVVRENTDTQYF. The CDR3 nucleotides read TGCAGCGTTGTTCGGGAGAACACAGATACGCAGTATTTT.

The chain recombines TRBV29-1 with TRBJ1-2; a possible D gene is TRBD1 (6 bases). Trimming removed 8 bases from V and 2 bases from J, with 15 bases in between. The CDR3 has 13 amino acids. Germline CDR1 is SQVTM and CDR2 is ANQGSEA. DNA of the CDR3: TGCAGCACCATCTCTGACAGGAACTATGGCTACACCTTC. Encoded protein: CSTISDRNYGYTF.

The gene calls are TRBV29-1 and TRBJ2-3; a weak D match, TRBD1 (6 bases). The CDR3 contains 13 residues. Germline V lookup: CDR1 SQVTM, CDR2 ANQGSEA. Trimming took 6 bases from V and 1 from J, leaving 11 bases between them. CDR3 in amino acids: CSVPGAGTDTQYF. The CDR3 nucleotides are TGCAGCGTCCCAGGGGCGGGCACAGATACGCAGTATTTT.

J is TRBJ1-1 and V is TRBV20-1, with 8 bases fitting TRBD1. Germline CDR1 DFQATT, CDR2 SNEGSKA (reference sequence). Losses at the gene ends were 7 bases for V and 6 bases for J; bases not matched to a gene: 4. The length of the CDR3 is 11 residues. This CDR3 reads CSVQGAPEAFF. In DNA form, the CDR3 reads TGCAGTGTTCAGGGGGCTCCTGAAGCTTTCTTT.

The J gene is TRBJ2-5, the V gene TRBV28; TRBD2 agrees at 12 bases. This CDR3 is 16 amino acids long. V was pared by 6 bases and J by 5 bases, with 10 bases of the junction left unmatched. Germline V CDR1 and CDR2: MDHEN, SYDVKM. CDR3: CASSQGLAGSGETQYF. CDR3 coding DNA: TGTGCCAGCAGCCAAGGACTAGCGGGATCGGGCGAGACCCAGTACTTC.

This clone has only one observation. The chain carries TRBV5-6 and TRBJ1-5; D gene unclear. V was pared by 1 base and J by 0 bases, with 8 bases between. Germline lookup yields CDR1 SGHDT and CDR2 YYEEEE. The CDR3 runs to 15 residues. CDR3 protein: CASSLSVSSNQPQHF. CDR3 DNA sequence: TGTGCCAGCAGCTTGTCTGTAAGTAGCAATCAGCCCCAGCATTTT.

The chain carries TRBV20-1 and TRBJ1-1; a possible D gene is TRBD1 (5 bases). Germline CDR1 DFQATT, CDR2 SNEGSKA (reference sequence). V was shortened by 3 bases and J by 11 bases, with 13 bases between the two germline ends. The CDR3 runs 11 residues. The CDR3, as DNA: TGCAGTGCTAGCGGAGACAGTTTGGCTTTCTTT. Amino acids: CSASGDSLAFF.

Only one count was recorded for this clone. The chain links TRBV5-8 to TRBJ1-5; no clear D. Germline CDR1 reads SGHTS; CDR2 reads YDEGEE. The CDR3 length is 15 residues. V lost 4 bases and J 7 bases, leaving 18 bases between the germline ends. CDR3 amino acids: CASSLHERWAQPQHF. The CDR3, as DNA: TGTGCCAGCAGCCTCCATGAGCGGTGGGCCCAGCCCCAGCATTTT.

The V and J genes are TRBV19 and TRBJ1-4; possibly TRBD1 for D (6 bases). Germline V gene sequence: CDR1 LNHDA, CDR2 SQIVND (reference sequence). V lost 6 bases and J 0 bases, leaving 14 bases between the germline ends. The CDR3 consists of 16 residues. CDR3 amino acids: CASSRQDVPTNEKLFF. In DNA, the CDR3 is TGTGCCAGTAGCCGACAGGACGTTCCAACTAATGAAAAACTGTTTTTT. Full variable domain (rest looked up from reference TRBV19 and TRBJ1-4): DGGITQSPKYLFRKEGQNVTLSCEQNLNHDAMYWYRQDPGQGLRLIYYSQIVNDFQKGDIAEGYSVSREKKESFPLTVTSAQKNPTAFYLCASSRQDVPTNEKLFFGSGTQLSVL.

The chain employs TRBV5-6 and TRBJ1-3; D is undetermined. Trimming took off 4 bases at V and 6 bases at J, with 26 bases between the two ends. Germline lookup yields CDR1 SGHDT and CDR2 YYEEEE. The CDR3 totals 18 residues. The CDR3 DNA reads TGTGCCAGCAGCCGCCCCGCGGGCCAAGGTGAAATGATAAACACCATATATTTT. Translation gives CASSRPAGQGEMINTIYF.

The chain carries TRBV27 and TRBJ1-1; possibly TRBD1 for D (5 bases). Germline V gene lookup returns CDR1 MNHEY and CDR2 SMNVEV (reference sequence). The V end was cut by 3 bases, the J end by 5 bases, with 10 bases between. The CDR3 has 13 residues. CDR3 sequence: CASSFDSYTEAFF. The CDR3 coding sequence is TGTGCCAGCAGTTTTGACAGTTATACTGAAGCTTTCTTT.

The sample holds one count of this clone. The genes are TRBV2 and TRBJ2-6; D not certain. Germline V lookup: CDR1 SNHLY, CDR2 FYNNEI. The V end was cut by 5 bases, the J end by 5 bases, with 22 bases between. This CDR3 has 18 amino acids. Here the CDR3 reads CASSTSRYLQSRANVLTF. CDR3 coding DNA: TGTGCCAGCAGTACGTCCCGTTACCTACAAAGTCGGGCCAACGTCCTGACTTTC.

V and J are TRBV6-6 and TRBJ2-6, with 9 bases identical to TRBD1. Germline CDR1 reads MNHNY; CDR2 reads SVGAGI (reference sequence). This CDR3 is 16 amino acids long. V gave up 4 bases and J gave up 3 bases; unmatched junction bases: 4. CDR3 bases: TGTGCCAGCAGTTTACAGGGGGCGGTTGGGGCCAACGTCCTGACTTTC. As protein: CASSLQGAVGANVLTF.

The chain employs TRBV19 and TRBJ2-2, with D possibly being TRBD1 (6 bases). CDR3 length: 16 residues. Germline CDR1 is LNHDA and CDR2 is SQIVND (reference sequence). Trimming left V 7 bases short and J 9 bases short, with 24 bases between. CDR3 amino acids: CASMVTGTRIGRELFF. As DNA, the CDR3 is TGTGCCAGTATGGTAACGGGGACACGAATAGGGAGGGAGCTGTTTTTT.

V gene TRBV6-5 combines with J gene TRBJ1-2, with 7 bases identical to TRBD1. Looked up from germline, CDR1 is MNHEY and CDR2 is SVGAGI. The CDR3 is 15 residues long. V shed 0 bases and J 4 bases; nucleotides not matched to a gene: 5. In nucleotides, the CDR3 is TGTGCCAGCAGTTACTCAGGGGGCGGCCTCTATGGCTACACCTTC. Encoded protein: CASSYSGGGLYGYTF.

The V and J genes are TRBV25-1 and TRBJ1-1, with D maybe TRBD1 (5 bases). The CDR3 is 13 amino acids. In germline, CDR1 is MGHDK, CDR2 SYGVNS. Trimming left V 5 bases short and J 3 bases short, with 10 bases between. CDR3 sequence reads: CASSRKGDTEAFF. The DNA for the CDR3 is TGTGCCAGCAGTCGGAAAGGGGACACTGAAGCTTTCTTT. Using reference TRBV25-1 and TRBJ1-1 for the parts outside the CDR3, the full variable domain is EADIYQTPRYLVIGTGKKITLECSQTMGHDKMYWYQQDPGMELHLIHYSYGVNSTEKGDLSSESTVSRIRTEHFPLTLESARPSHTSQYLCASSRKGDTEAFFGQGTRLTVV.

Comment on this clone: A read error may produce the germline difference seen at one junction end. V usage is TRBV6-5 and J usage is TRBJ1-1; D gene unclear. CDR1 and CDR2 (germline): MNHEY, SVGAGI. CDR3 length: 13 amino acids. The CDR3 coding sequence is TGTGCCAGCACACGGGATTTGAAGACTGAAGCTTTCTTT. Amino acid sequence: CASTRDLKTEAFF.

This clone was counted between two and nine times. This chain uses TRBV6-6 with TRBJ1-5; D gene unclear. Trimming shortened V by 2 bases and J by 7 bases, and 12 bases separated the two germline ends. Germline V gene sequence: CDR1 MNHNY, CDR2 SVGAGI (reference sequence). The CDR3 runs 14 residues. The CDR3 DNA reads TGTGCCAGCAGTTACGGACCCCGACCCCAGCCCCAGCATTTT. This gives the protein CASSYGPRPQPQHF.

V usage is TRBV29-1 and J usage is TRBJ1-2, with D unresolved. CDR3 length equals 12 residues. Trimming left V 7 bases short and J 3 bases short, with 12 bases between. CDR1 SQVTM and CDR2 ANQGSEA come from the germline V gene. DNA of the CDR3: TGCAGCGCCCTTGGGCAGGACTATGGCTACACCTTC. Residues: CSALGQDYGYTF.